This T cell receptor (beta chain) is from a study of T cells after yellow fever vaccination. With V trimmed by 9 bases and J by 8 bases, 10 bases remained unmatched. The CDR3 totals 13 residues. Germline CDR1 reads MNHNS; CDR2 reads SASEGT. Each CDR3 protein gets one entry after TCRdb re-called the 5' RACE reads with MiXCR. The sample has around 320,000 distinct CDR3 sequences, 8.7% seen once. V gene TRBV6-1 combines with J gene TRBJ2-1, with 7 bases matching TRBD2. This TCR derives from a man younger than 35 who received the YFV17D yellow fever vaccine. Sequences were derived from CD4+ T cells sorted from PBMCs, sampled 5 days after the yellow fever booster vaccination. The CDR3 protein is CASLGTILDEQFF. The CDR3, as DNA: TGTGCCAGTCTTGGGACTATCTTGGATGAGCAGTTCTTC.